A selection of T cell receptor beta chains follows, all from one sample in a study of cytomegalovirus exposure and HLA in healthy donors. This table comes from immunoSEQ multiplex PCR, and its TCRdb copy is limited to in-frame clones, with some not included. Among roughly 190,000 clones listed, roughly 9.5% were seen once. The sequenced material came from PBMCs. The receptors derive from a woman in her twenties or thirties in good health and CMV-seropositive. The CDR3 runs from the conserved cysteine through the conserved F or W. The D gene is left open where the match is weak. Clone size appears in some rows only: once, few, many, or a class for an expanded clone.

-	TRBV7-2	TRBJ1-1	-	CASRRTLNTEAFF	TGTGCCAGCAGACGGACACTGAACACTGAAGCTTTCTTT
few	TRBV6-1	TRBJ1-2	-	CASSKDSLLNGYTF	TGTGCCAGCTCCAAAGACAGCTTACTTAATGGCTACACCTTC
few	TRBV19	TRBJ2-1	TRBD2	CASSIASGGYNEQFF	TGTGCCAGTAGTATAGCCAGCGGGGGATACAATGAGCAGTTCTTC
few	TRBV15	TRBJ2-7	-	CATSSKAGPYEQYF	TGTGCCACCAGCAGTAAAGCGGGTCCCTACGAGCAGTACTTC
few	TRBV5-6	TRBJ2-1	TRBD1	CASSFDRDRGVNEQFF	TGTGCCAGCAGCTTTGACCGGGACAGGGGGGTAAATGAGCAGTTCTTC
few	TRBV30	TRBJ2-7	TRBD2	CAWSVNGRGEQYF	TGTGCCTGGAGTGTAAACGGGAGGGGCGAGCAGTACTTC
-	TRBV7-8	TRBJ2-1	-	CASSSPGRLAYNEQFF	TGTGCCAGCAGCTCACCGGGTCGACTCGCCTACAATGAGCAGTTCTTC
-	TRBV10-1	TRBJ1-1	-	CASKEGLNTEAFF	TGCGCCAGCAAGGAGGGGCTGAACACTGAAGCTTTCTTT
-	TRBV6-6	TRBJ2-1	TRBD2	CASSTLAGGNNEQFF	TGTGCCAGCAGTACCCTAGCGGGAGGGAACAATGAGCAGTTCTTC
-	TRBV19	TRBJ1-2	-	CASSSQGGVGGYTF	TGTGCCAGTAGTAGCCAAGGGGGGGTAGGTGGCTACACCTTC
few	TRBV6-5	TRBJ1-1	-	CASIKWPVMNTEAFF	TGTGCCAGCATCAAGTGGCCAGTCATGAACACTGAAGCTTTCTTT
few	TRBV5-8	TRBJ2-2	TRBD1	CASSLQGENTGELFF	TGTGCCAGCAGCTTGCAGGGGGAGAACACCGGGGAGCTGTTTTTT
-	TRBV5-1	TRBJ2-2	TRBD2	CASRMAGGNTGELFF	TGCGCCAGCAGGATGGCGGGAGGGAACACCGGGGAGCTGTTTTTT
few	TRBV5-1	TRBJ2-1	TRBD2	CASSSTSGSFRSYNEQFF	TGCGCCAGCAGCAGTACTAGCGGGAGTTTTCGCTCCTACAATGAGCAGTTCTTC
-	TRBV6-5	TRBJ1-2	TRBD1	CASSPQGVGYAF	TGTGCCAGCAGCCCACAGGGGGTTGGCTACGCCTTC